This T cell receptor beta chain was profiled in a study of blood T cell repertoires in COVID-19. Overall study context: Both acute and convalescent COVID-19 samples were obtained from the United States, Italy and Spain. T cells, B-cell-depleted T cells, or PBMCs supplied cDNA or gDNA.

The V end lost 1 base, the J end lost 9 bases, and 9 bases lay between the germline ends. This CDR3 comprises 12 residues. Germline V CDR1 and CDR2: LGHDT, YNNKEL (reference sequence). Per the authors' pipeline: Estimated nucleated cell counts came from reference gene primer amplification. The table came from immunoSEQ multiplex PCR; TCRdb's copy has only in-frame clones and leaves some out. That table furnishes V, J and clone size, whereas the DNA furnished D and trimming. The sample lists about 210,000 clones; approximately 82% were seen once. This clonotype was obtained from a middle-aged man who had recovered from COVID-19. This chain joins TRBV3-1 (or the pseudogene TRBV3-2) and TRBJ2-5, with D possibly TRBD2 on 5 matching bases. The sample was peripheral blood. CDR3 in DNA: TGTGCCAGCAGCCAAGTTCTCGGGGCCCAGTACTTC. Its translation is CASSQVLGAQYF.